This is a list of T cell receptor beta chains from one sample in a study of persistence of HIV-infected CD4 T cells. Measured with immunoSEQ multiplex PCR; TCRdb has only the in-frame clones, and not every one. The sample lists tens of thousands of clones, 70% to 75% occurring once. These receptors are not linked to any known antigen. This specimen consisted of CD4+ T cells sorted from PBMCs after roughly 18-hour stimulation, obtained from a patient who received antiretroviral therapy. These receptors all come from an adult man with HIV who was CMV-seropositive. CDR3s include the opening cysteine and the closing phenylalanine or tryptophan. D genes are given only for firm matches. For some rows the clone size is stated as once, few or many, or as a class when expanded; others skip it.

TRBV5-4	.	.	TRBJ1-1	TGTGCCAGCAGCATCGCCTGGGACACTGAAGCTTTCTTT	CASSIAWDTEAFF
TRBV28	few	TRBD2	TRBJ2-2	TGTGCCAGCAGGCCCTGGGGGGGAAACACCGGGGAGCTGTTTTTT	CASRPWGGNTGELFF
TRBV27	.	.	TRBJ1-6	TGTGCCAGCAGTTTAGTCGGTGGGGGGTCCAATTCACCCCTCCACTTT	CASSLVGGGSNSPLHF
TRBV20-1	.	.	TRBJ1-1	TGCAGTGTTCAGGACACTGAAGCTTTCTTT	CSVQDTEAFF
TRBV19	.	.	TRBJ1-4	TGTGCCAGTAGTACTTCCCCCGACCTCGAAAAACTGTTTTTT	CASSTSPDLEKLFF
TRBV27	.	.	TRBJ2-6	TGTGCCAGCAGCCCGATAACCCTACCTGGGGCCAACGTCCTGACTTTC	CASSPITLPGANVLTF
TRBV3-1/TRBV3-2	.	TRBD1	TRBJ2-5	TGTGCCAGCAGTCACAGGGGAGAGACCCAGTACTTC	CASSHRGETQYF
TRBV4-2	.	.	TRBJ2-3	TGTGCCAGCAGCCAAGATCGGGACCGCACAGATACGCAGTATTTT	CASSQDRDRTDTQYF
TRBV5-4	.	.	TRBJ2-7	TGTGCCAGCAGCTCGAGGGTACAGGGTGTTCGTTACGAGCAGTACTTC	CASSSRVQGVRYEQYF
TRBV4-2	.	.	TRBJ2-1	TGTGCCAGCAGCCAAGTTTCTGCGGGGCAAGCCTACAATGAGCAGTTCTTC	CASSQVSAGQAYNEQFF
TRBV19	.	.	TRBJ1-6	TGTGCCAGTAACCCATCAGGGGATCGGAATTCACCCCTCCACTTT	CASNPSGDRNSPLHF
TRBV11-2	.	.	TRBJ2-5	TGTGCCAGCAGCCCCGGACAAGACGGGACCCAGTACTTC	CASSPGQDGTQYF
TRBV10-3	.	.	TRBJ1-2	TGTGCCATACTTGGGGGCAGGGGCTATGGCTACACCTTC	CAILGGRGYGYTF
TRBV4-1	.	TRBD2	TRBJ2-3	TGCGCCAGCAGCCAAGCGGGTAGCGGGGCCCAAGATACGCAGTATTTT	CASSQAGSGAQDTQYF
TRBV7-2	once	.	TRBJ2-3	TGTGCCAGCAGCTCCTACACAGATACGCAGTATTTT	CASSSYTDTQYF